Listed here are 20 T cell receptor beta chains from one sample, sequenced in a study of blood T cell repertoires in COVID-19. Profiled with immunoSEQ multiplex PCR; TCRdb holds only in-frame clones, not every one. The repertoire holds about 130,000 clones, with approximately 85% as singletons. Input material: peripheral blood. The receptors come from a human donor in a cohort sampled during active COVID-19.

This rearrangement joins TRBV6-6 to TRBJ1-5, with D perhaps matching TRBD1 (5 bases). V lost 6 bases to trimming and J lost 3 bases, with 15 bases between them. Germline CDR1 is MNHNY and CDR2 is SVGAGI (reference sequence). CDR3 length equals 15 residues. CDR3 sequence: CASRPSSRDNQPQHF. CDR3 nucleotide sequence: TGTGCCAGCAGGCCCTCATCCAGGGACAATCAGCCCCAGCATTTT.

The genes are TRBV7-9 and TRBJ2-3; D gene unclear. This CDR3 is 13 amino acids long. Trimming removed 3 bases from V and 7 bases from J, with 11 bases in between. From germline, CDR1 is SEHNR and CDR2 FQNEAQ (reference sequence). CDR3 loop: CASSFNPVNTQYF. DNA of the CDR3: TGTGCCAGCAGCTTCAATCCGGTAAATACGCAGTATTTT.

This sequence joins TRBV28 and TRBJ1-2; 8 bases are shared with TRBD1. Unmatched junction bases numbered 3, after V lost 8 bases and J lost 4 bases. This CDR3 comprises 12 residues. From germline, CDR1 is MDHEN and CDR2 SYDVKM. The CDR3 spells CASHTGGYGYTF. The CDR3 bases are TGTGCCAGCCATACAGGGGGCTATGGCTACACCTTC.

The chain couples TRBV7-2 to TRBJ2-4; 10 nucleotides agree with TRBD1. The CDR3 length is 14 residues. Trimming cost V 5 bases and J 7 bases; bases outside gene matches: 5. Per germline, CDR1 SGHTA and CDR2 FQGNSA. CDR3 region: CASSTRQGANIQYF. CDR3 DNA sequence: TGTGCCAGCAGCACAAGACAGGGGGCGAACATTCAGTACTTC. Variable domain in full (rest from reference TRBV7-2 and TRBJ2-4): GAGVSQSPSNKVTEKGKDVELRCDPISGHTALYWYRQSLGQGLEFLIYFQGNSAPDKSGLPSDRFSAERTGGSVSTLTIQRTQQEDSAVYLCASSTRQGANIQYFGAGTRLSVL.

This chain links TRBV9 with TRBJ1-2; 7 bases are shared with TRBD1. The CDR3 contains 14 residues. Germline CDR1 SGDLS, CDR2 YYNGEE. V shed 6 bases and J 6 bases; nucleotides not matched to a gene: 11. CDR3 residues: CASNRQGESDGYTF. The CDR3 region has the DNA TGTGCCAGCAACCGACAGGGAGAGTCAGATGGCTACACCTTC.

The chain couples TRBV6-2 or TRBV6-3 to TRBJ2-3; weak D call: TRBD2 (7 bases). The germline CDR1 and CDR2 sequences are MNHEY and SVGEGT. The CDR3 contains 16 residues. V gave up 0 bases and J gave up 2 bases, with 12 bases separating them. CDR3 in amino acids: CASSYSGGGPTDTQYF. The CDR3 DNA reads as TGTGCCAGCAGTTACTCGGGCGGGGGCCCCACAGATACGCAGTATTTT.

This clone occurred once. The CDR3 protein is CASSLSLSSGRLRDYEQYV. The CDR3 DNA reads TGTGCCAGCAGCTTATCTCTTTCTAGCGGGCGCCTAAGAGACTACGAGCAGTACGTC. The V and J genes are TRBV7-8 and TRBJ2-7, with 8 bases identical to TRBD2. Germline V gene sequence: CDR1 SGHVS, CDR2 FQNEAQ. Unmatched junction bases numbered 18, after V lost 2 bases and J lost 3 bases. The CDR3 consists of 19 residues.

This sequence joins TRBV28 and TRBJ2-5, with 9 nucleotides matching TRBD2. This CDR3 region has 16 residues. Looked up from germline, CDR1 is MDHEN and CDR2 is SYDVKM. The V segment lost 6 bases and the J segment 2 bases; nucleotides outside the gene matches: 10. CDR3 in DNA: TGTGCCAGCAGAACTAGGGGTCTAGCGGGACAAGAGACCCAGTACTTC. As protein: CASRTRGLAGQETQYF.

This chain uses TRBV11-2 with TRBJ2-7, with a tentative D call TRBD1 (6 bases). Germline V CDR1 and CDR2: SGHAT, FQNNGV. This CDR3 spans 13 amino acids. The germline V and J ends were trimmed by 6 bases and 2 bases, with 11 bases remaining between them. The DNA for the CDR3 is TGTGCCAGCAGACCCCGACAGGCCTACGAGCAGTACGTC. The encoded protein is CASRPRQAYEQYV.

This clone appeared a few times. The V call is TRBV7-2, the J call TRBJ2-5; 9 bases agree with TRBD1. The J segment lost 3 bases and the V segment lost 7 bases, leaving 6 bases of the junction unmatched. The CDR3 contains 14 residues. Germline V gives CDR1 SGHTA, CDR2 FQGNSA. This CDR3 reads CASTPGQGKETQYF. The CDR3 nucleotides are TGTGCCAGCACCCCTGGACAGGGGAAAGAGACCCAGTACTTC.

V is TRBV7-2 and J is TRBJ2-3; 10 bases agree with TRBD2. CDR1 and CDR2 (germline): SGHTA, FQGNSA. The CDR3 is made up of 18 amino acids. J lost 3 bases, V lost 4 bases, and 13 bases had no gene match. The DNA of the CDR3 is TGTGCCAGCAGCTCGTCCCTTCTAGCGGGAGTAGGTACAGATACGCAGTATTTT. This sequence encodes CASSSSLLAGVGTDTQYF.

The gene calls are TRBV7-9 and TRBJ1-4; 11 bases match TRBD1. Germline V gene sequence: CDR1 SEHNR, CDR2 FQNEAQ (reference sequence). The CDR3 has 16 amino acids. Unmatched junction bases numbered 2, after V lost 4 bases and J lost 1 base. CDR3 coding DNA: TGTGCCAGCAGCTCCGGGACAGGGGGAACTAATGAAAAACTGTTTTTT. Amino acid sequence: CASSSGTGGTNEKLFF.

The table lists this clone with a count of one. The CDR3 loop is CASSQEASGGLVNTQYF. CDR3 DNA: TGCGCCAGCAGCCAAGAGGCTAGCGGGGGGCTAGTTAATACGCAGTATTTT. The chain has TRBV4-3 and TRBJ2-3; 11 bases are shared with TRBD2. The junction had 9 bases not matched to a gene; V was cut back by 0 bases and J by 7 bases. The germline V gene has CDR1 LGHNA and CDR2 YSLEER. The CDR3 consists of 17 residues.

The J gene is TRBJ2-1, the V gene TRBV3-1 (or the pseudogene TRBV3-2); weak D call: TRBD2 (5 bases). The CDR3 is made up of 15 amino acids. Trimming stripped 0 bases from V and 3 bases from J, with 9 bases between. Germline CDR1 and CDR2: LGHDT and YNNKEL (reference sequence). The CDR3 here is CASSQDASYYNEQFF. The CDR3 DNA reads as TGTGCCAGCAGCCAAGACGCTAGCTACTACAATGAGCAGTTCTTC.

The V gene is TRBV7-2, the J gene TRBJ1-6; 7 nucleotides match TRBD1. Germline V gene lookup returns CDR1 SGHTA and CDR2 FQGNSA. Losses at the gene ends were 5 bases for V and 4 bases for J; bases not matched to a gene: 5. The CDR3 spans 15 residues. The CDR3 region has the DNA TGTGCCAGCAGCCCGGAGGGACAGTATAATTCACCCCTCCACTTT. Encoded protein: CASSPEGQYNSPLHF.

A word on this clone: Other DNA sequences from this sample encode an identical CDR3 as well. The chain employs TRBV7-2 and TRBJ2-5; 10 bases agree with TRBD1. Germline loops: CDR1 SGHTA, CDR2 FQGNSA. The junction had 8 bases not matched to a gene; V was cut back by 5 bases and J by 5 bases. The CDR3 has 15 amino acids. Here the CDR3 DNA reads TGTGCCAGCAGCACGGACAGGGGGAGGTTGGAGACCCAGTACTTC. This codes for CASSTDRGRLETQYF.

The V gene is TRBV3-1 (or the pseudogene TRBV3-2), the J gene TRBJ2-1; 8 positions agree with TRBD2. The trim removed 4 bases at V and 5 bases at J, leaving 7 bases unmatched. In germline, CDR1 is LGHDT, CDR2 YNNKEL (reference sequence). CDR3 length: 15 residues. The CDR3 sequence: CASSRGAGGNNEQFF. CDR3 bases: TGTGCCAGCAGCCGAGGGGCGGGGGGCAACAATGAGCAGTTCTTC.

The V gene is TRBV11-3, the J gene TRBJ2-1; TRBD2 aligns across 15 bases. CDR1 and CDR2 (germline): SGHNT, YENEEA. The length of the CDR3 is 13 residues. With V trimmed by 11 bases and J by 9 bases, 5 bases remained unmatched. The CDR3: CAGGLAGGSEQFF. The CDR3 region has the DNA TGTGCCGGAGGACTAGCGGGAGGGAGTGAGCAGTTCTTC.

V usage is TRBV9 and J usage is TRBJ2-7; the match to TRBD2 covers 8 bases. The V and J ends lost 4 bases and 4 bases, in that order; junction bases with no gene match: 7. CDR1 is SGDLS and CDR2 is YYNGEE in the germline V gene. This CDR3 is built from 14 residues. The CDR3 DNA reads as TGTGCCAGCAGCTTCGGGAGGGTCGGATACGAGCAGTACTTC. Translated: CASSFGRVGYEQYF.

The chain combines TRBV27 with TRBJ1-1; 7 nucleotides match TRBD1. V trimming: 6 bases; J trimming: 4 bases; junction bases outside the gene matches: 2. This CDR3 contains 12 residues. Per the germline V gene, CDR1 is MNHEY and CDR2 is SMNVEV (reference sequence). CDR3 in amino acids: CASSTGATEAFF. The CDR3 DNA follows: TGTGCCAGCAGCACAGGGGCCACTGAAGCTTTCTTT.